The 2 T cell receptor beta chains below all came from one sample that was sequenced in a study of CD8 T cells in Susac syndrome. cDNA came from around 0.54 to 1 ug RNA primed by random hexamers. TCRdb passed the immunoSEQ multiplex PCR reads through MiXCR, listing each CDR3 protein once. The data contain more than 80,000 distinct CDR3 sequences, approximately 94% of them singletons. Material: CD8+ T cells from PBMCs. The receptors stem from a human donor with Susac syndrome.

The rearrangement joins TRBV29-1 to TRBJ2-7; 10 nucleotides match TRBD1. With 3 bases clipped from V and 5 bases from J, the junction kept 4 bases outside the gene matches. The CDR3 contains 13 residues. Looked up from germline, CDR1 is SQVTM and CDR2 is ANQGSEA. This CDR3 is CSVDPTGGHEQYF. CDR3 nucleotide sequence: TGCAGCGTTGACCCGACAGGGGGCCACGAGCAGTACTTC.

This clonotype came up once. J is TRBJ2-7 and V is TRBV9; possible D gene TRBD1, 6 bases. Trimming pared 0 bases from V and 2 bases from J, leaving 9 bases between. This CDR3 comprises 14 residues. Per germline, CDR1 SGDLS and CDR2 YYNGEE. The CDR3 loop is CASSVGRTAYEQYF. The CDR3 DNA follows: TGTGCCAGCAGCGTAGGTAGGACAGCCTACGAGCAGTACTTC. Supplemented by reference TRBV9 and TRBJ2-7, the full variable domain reads DSGVTQTPKHLITATGQRVTLRCSPRSGDLSVYWYQQSLDQGLQFLIQYYNGEERAKGNILERFSAQQFPDLHSELNLSSLELGDSALYFCASSVGRTAYEQYFGPGTRLTVT.